A single T cell receptor (beta chain) is shown here with its context. Participants' own reports of clinical history determined their cohort assignment. This specimen comes from a study of blood T cell repertoires in COVID-19. At the level of the study: T cells, B-cell-depleted T cells, or PBMCs supplied cDNA or gDNA.

Germline V gene lookup returns CDR1 SGHTA and CDR2 FQGNSA. The CDR3 extends over 15 amino acids. V dropped 3 bases and J dropped 0 bases, with 8 bases sitting between them. In the original workflow: Amplification of reference gene primers provided the estimated nucleated cell counts. Measured with immunoSEQ multiplex PCR; TCRdb has only the in-frame clones, and not every one. The DNA was the basis for D and trimming; V, J and clone size are from that table. The sample consists of just over 80,000 clones, roughly 89% of them appearing once. Source material: PBMCs or T cells enriched from blood (not recorded which). This TCR was sampled from a woman in her fifties or sixties with acute COVID-19. This chain connects TRBV7-2 to TRBJ2-2; perhaps TRBD1 as D (6 bases). CDR3: CASSLRGTNTGELFF. CDR3 in DNA: TGTGCCAGCAGCTTGAGGGGGACGAACACCGGGGAGCTGTTTTTT. The full variable domain, in which reference TRBV7-2 and TRBJ2-2 provide the parts outside the CDR3, is GAGVSQSPSNKVTEKGKDVELRCDPISGHTALYWYRQSLGQGLEFLIYFQGNSAPDKSGLPSDRFSAERTGGSVSTLTIQRTQQEDSAVYLCASSLRGTNTGELFFGEGSRLTVL.